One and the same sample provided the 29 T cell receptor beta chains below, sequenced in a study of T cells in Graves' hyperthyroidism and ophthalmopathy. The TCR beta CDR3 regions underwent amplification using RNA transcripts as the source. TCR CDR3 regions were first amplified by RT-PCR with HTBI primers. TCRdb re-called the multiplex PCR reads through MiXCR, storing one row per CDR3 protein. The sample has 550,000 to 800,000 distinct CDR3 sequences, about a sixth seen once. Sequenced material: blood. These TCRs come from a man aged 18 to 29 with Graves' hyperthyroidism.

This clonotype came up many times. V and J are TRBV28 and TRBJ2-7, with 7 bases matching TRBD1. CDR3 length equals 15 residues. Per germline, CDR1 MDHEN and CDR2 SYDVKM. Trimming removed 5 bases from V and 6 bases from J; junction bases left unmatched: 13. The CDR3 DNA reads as TGTGCCAGCAGTCCGGACAGGTTTTCCCTCCCCGAGCAGTACTTC. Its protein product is CASSPDRFSLPEQYF.

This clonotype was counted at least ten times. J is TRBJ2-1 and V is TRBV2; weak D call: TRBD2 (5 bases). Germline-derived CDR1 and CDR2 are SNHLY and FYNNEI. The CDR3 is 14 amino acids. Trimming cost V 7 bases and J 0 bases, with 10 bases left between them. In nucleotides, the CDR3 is TGTGCCAGCATAGGAACTAGCTCCTACAATGAGCAGTTCTTC. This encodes CASIGTSSYNEQFF.

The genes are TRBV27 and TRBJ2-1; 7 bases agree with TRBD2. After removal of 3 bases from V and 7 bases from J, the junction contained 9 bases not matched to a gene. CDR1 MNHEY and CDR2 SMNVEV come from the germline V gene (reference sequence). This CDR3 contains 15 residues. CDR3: CASSFAGGRGNEQFF. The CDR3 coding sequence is TGTGCCAGCAGTTTCGCTGGCGGGAGAGGGAATGAGCAGTTCTTC.

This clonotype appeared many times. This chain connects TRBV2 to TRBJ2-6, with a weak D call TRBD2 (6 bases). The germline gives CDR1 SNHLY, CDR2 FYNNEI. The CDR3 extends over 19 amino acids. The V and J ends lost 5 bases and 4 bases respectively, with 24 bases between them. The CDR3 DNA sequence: TGTGCCAGCAGTTCACCCCCGCGGACGGGGGAACCCGGGGCCAACGTCCTGACTTTC. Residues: CASSSPPRTGEPGANVLTF.

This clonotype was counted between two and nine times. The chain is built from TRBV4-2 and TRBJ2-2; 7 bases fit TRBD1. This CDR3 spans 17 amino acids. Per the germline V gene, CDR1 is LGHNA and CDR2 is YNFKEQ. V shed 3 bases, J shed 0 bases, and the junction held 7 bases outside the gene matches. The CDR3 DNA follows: TGTGCCAGCAGCCACCAAACCGGGACAGCGAACACCGGGGAGCTGTTTTTT. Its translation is CASSHQTGTANTGELFF.

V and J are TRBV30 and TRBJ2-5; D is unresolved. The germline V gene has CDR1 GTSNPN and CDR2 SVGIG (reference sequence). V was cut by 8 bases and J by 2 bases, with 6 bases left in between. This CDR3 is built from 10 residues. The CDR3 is CAEIQETQYF. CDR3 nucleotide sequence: TGTGCCGAGATTCAAGAGACCCAGTACTTC.

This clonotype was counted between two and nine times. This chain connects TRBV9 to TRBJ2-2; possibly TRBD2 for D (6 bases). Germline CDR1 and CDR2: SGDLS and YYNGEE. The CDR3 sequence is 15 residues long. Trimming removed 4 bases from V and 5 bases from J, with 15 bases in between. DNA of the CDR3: TGTGCCAGCAGCACCCGTGGGGACTTTACCGGGGAGCTGTTTTTT. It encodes CASSTRGDFTGELFF.

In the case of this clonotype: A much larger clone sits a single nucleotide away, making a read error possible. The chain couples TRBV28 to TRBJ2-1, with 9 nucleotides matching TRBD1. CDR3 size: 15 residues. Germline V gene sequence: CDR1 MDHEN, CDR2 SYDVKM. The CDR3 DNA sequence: TGTGCCAGCAGGCTCACAGGGGGCCCCTACAATGAGCGGTTCTTC. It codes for CASRLTGGPYNERFF. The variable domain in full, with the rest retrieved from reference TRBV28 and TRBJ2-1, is DVKVTQSSRYLVKRTGEKVFLECVQDMDHENMFWYRQDPGLGLRLIYFSYDVKMKEKGDIPEGYSVSREKKERFSLILESASTNQTSMYLCASRLTGGPYNERFFGPGTRLTVL.

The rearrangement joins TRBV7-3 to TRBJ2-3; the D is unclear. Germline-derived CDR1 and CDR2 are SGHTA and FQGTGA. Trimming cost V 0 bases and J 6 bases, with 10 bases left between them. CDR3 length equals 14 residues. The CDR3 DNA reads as TGTGCCAGCAGCTTAACTTCCCGGCCCGATACGCAGTATTTT. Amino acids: CASSLTSRPDTQYF.

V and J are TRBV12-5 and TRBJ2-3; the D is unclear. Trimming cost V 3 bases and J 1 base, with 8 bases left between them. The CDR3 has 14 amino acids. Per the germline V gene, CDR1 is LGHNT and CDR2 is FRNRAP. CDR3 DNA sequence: TGTGCTAGTGGTTTCGATCCCGGCACAGATACGCAGTATTTT. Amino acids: CASGFDPGTDTQYF.

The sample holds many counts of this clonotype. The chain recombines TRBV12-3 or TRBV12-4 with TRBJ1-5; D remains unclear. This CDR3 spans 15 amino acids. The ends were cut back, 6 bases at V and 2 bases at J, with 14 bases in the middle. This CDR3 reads CASRPDLIGNQPQHF. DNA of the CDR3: TGTGCCAGCAGGCCGGACTTGATCGGCAATCAGCCCCAGCATTTT.

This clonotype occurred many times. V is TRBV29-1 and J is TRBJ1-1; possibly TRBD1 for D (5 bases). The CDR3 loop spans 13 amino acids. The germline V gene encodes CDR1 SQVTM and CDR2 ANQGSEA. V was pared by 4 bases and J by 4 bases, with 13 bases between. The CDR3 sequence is CSVANIGVTEAFF. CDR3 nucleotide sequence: TGCAGCGTTGCTAACATAGGGGTCACTGAAGCTTTCTTT.

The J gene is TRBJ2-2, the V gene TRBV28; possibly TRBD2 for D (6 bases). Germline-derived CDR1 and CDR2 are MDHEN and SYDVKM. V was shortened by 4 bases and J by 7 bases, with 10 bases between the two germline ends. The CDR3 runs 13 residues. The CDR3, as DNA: TGTGCCAGCAGTTCGGGGGTCGGCGGGGAGCTGTTTTTT. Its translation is CASSSGVGGELFF.

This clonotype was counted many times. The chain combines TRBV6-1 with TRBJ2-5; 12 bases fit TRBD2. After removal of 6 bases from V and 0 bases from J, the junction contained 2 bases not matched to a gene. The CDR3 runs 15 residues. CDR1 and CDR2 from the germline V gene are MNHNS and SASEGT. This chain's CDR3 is CASSGTSGHQETQYF. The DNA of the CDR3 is TGTGCCAGCAGCGGGACTAGCGGGCACCAAGAGACCCAGTACTTC.

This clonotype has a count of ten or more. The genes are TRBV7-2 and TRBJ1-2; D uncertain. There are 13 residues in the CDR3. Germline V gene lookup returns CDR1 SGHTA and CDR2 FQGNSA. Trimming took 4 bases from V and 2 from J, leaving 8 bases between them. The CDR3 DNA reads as TGTGCCAGCAGCTCAGACGGGAACTATGGCTACACCTTC. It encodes CASSSDGNYGYTF.

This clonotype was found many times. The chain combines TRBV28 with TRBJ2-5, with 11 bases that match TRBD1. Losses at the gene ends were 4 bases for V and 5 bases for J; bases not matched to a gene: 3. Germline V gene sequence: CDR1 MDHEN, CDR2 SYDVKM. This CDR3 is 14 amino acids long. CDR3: CASSSDRGLETQYF. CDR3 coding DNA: TGTGCCAGCAGTTCGGACAGGGGGCTGGAGACCCAGTACTTC.

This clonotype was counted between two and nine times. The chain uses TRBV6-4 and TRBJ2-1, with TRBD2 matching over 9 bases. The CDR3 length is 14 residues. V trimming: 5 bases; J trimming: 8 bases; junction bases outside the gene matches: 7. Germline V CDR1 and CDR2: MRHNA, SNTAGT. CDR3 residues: CASSPLAGFDEQFF. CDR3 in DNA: TGTGCCAGCAGTCCCCTAGCGGGATTCGATGAGCAGTTCTTC.

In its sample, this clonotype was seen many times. The CDR3 protein is CAWSVRGDQPQHF. CDR3 coding DNA: TGTGCCTGGAGTGTACGGGGGGATCAGCCCCAGCATTTT. The chain employs TRBV30 and TRBJ1-5; weak D call: TRBD1 (5 bases). The V end lost 0 bases, the J end lost 5 bases, and 8 bases lay between the germline ends. Germline values: CDR1 GTSNPN, CDR2 SVGIG (reference sequence). The CDR3 is 13 amino acids.

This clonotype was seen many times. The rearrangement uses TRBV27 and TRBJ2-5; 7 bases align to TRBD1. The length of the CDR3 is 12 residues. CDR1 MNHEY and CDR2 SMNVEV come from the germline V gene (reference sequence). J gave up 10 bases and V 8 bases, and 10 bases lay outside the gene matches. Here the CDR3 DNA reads TGTGCCAGCGGTCAAAGCAGGGGGAACCAGTACTTC. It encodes CASGQSRGNQYF.

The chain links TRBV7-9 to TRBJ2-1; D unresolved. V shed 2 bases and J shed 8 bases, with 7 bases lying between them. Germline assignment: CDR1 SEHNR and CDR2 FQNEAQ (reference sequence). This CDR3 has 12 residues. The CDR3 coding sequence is TGTGCCAGCAGCTTATATGGGGATGAGCAGTTCTTC. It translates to CASSLYGDEQFF.

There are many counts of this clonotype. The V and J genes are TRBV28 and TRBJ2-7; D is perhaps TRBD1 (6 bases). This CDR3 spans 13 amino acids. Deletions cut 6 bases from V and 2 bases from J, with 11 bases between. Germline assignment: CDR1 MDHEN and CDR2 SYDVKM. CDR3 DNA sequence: TGTGCCAGCAGCTTTCAGGGGCCCTACGAGCAGTACTTC. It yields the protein CASSFQGPYEQYF.

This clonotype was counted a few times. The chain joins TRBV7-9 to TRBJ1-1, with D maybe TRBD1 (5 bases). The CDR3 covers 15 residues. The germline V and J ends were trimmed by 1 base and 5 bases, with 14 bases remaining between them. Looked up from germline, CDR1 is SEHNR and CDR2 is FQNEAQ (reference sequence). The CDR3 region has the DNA TGTGCCAGCAGCTTAGTGGGACGGGCGGTGACTGAAGCTTTCTTT. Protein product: CASSLVGRAVTEAFF.

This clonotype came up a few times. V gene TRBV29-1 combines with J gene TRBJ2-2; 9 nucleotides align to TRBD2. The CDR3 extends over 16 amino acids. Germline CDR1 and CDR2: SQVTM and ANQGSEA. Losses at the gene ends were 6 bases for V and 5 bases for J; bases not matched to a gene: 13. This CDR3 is CSVDISGGSRTGELFF. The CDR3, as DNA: TGCAGCGTAGATATCAGCGGGGGGAGCAGAACCGGGGAGCTGTTTTTT.

CDR3 protein: CASSAGDSLRGTEAFF. In DNA, the CDR3 is TGTGCCAGCAGCGCCGGGGACAGCCTTAGGGGCACTGAAGCTTTCTTT. The gene calls are TRBV9 and TRBJ1-1, with TRBD1 identical over 7 bases. V trimming: 3 bases; J trimming: 4 bases; junction bases outside the gene matches: 12. Per the germline V gene, CDR1 is SGDLS and CDR2 is YYNGEE. The CDR3 spans 16 residues.

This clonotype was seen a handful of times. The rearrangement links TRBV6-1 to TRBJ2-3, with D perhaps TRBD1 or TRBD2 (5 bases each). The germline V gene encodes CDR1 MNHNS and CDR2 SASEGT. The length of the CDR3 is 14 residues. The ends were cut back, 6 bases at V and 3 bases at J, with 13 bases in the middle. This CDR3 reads CASSWDPGTDTQYF. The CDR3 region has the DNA TGTGCCAGCAGCTGGGACCCGGGGACAGATACGCAGTATTTT.

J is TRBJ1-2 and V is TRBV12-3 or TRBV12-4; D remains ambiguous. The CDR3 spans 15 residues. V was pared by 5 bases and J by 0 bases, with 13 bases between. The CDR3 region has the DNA TGTGCCAGCAGTAGACGAACTGTGGCTAACTATGGCTACACCTTC. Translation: CASSRRTVANYGYTF.

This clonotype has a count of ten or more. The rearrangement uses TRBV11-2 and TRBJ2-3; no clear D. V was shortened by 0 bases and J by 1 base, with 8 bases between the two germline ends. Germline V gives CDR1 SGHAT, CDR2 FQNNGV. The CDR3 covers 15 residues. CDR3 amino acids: CASSLDTRRTDTQYF. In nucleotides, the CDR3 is TGTGCCAGCAGCTTAGATACCCGGCGCACAGATACGCAGTATTTT.

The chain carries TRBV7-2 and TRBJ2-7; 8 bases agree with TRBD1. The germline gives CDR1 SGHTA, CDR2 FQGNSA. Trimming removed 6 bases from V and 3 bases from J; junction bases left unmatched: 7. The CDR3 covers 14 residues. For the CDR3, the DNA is TGTGCCAGCAGGGATAGACAGGGGAACTACGAGCAGTACTTC. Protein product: CASRDRQGNYEQYF. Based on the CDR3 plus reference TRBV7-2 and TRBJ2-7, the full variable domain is GAGVSQSPSNKVTEKGKDVELRCDPISGHTALYWYRQSLGQGLEFLIYFQGNSAPDKSGLPSDRFSAERTGGSVSTLTIQRTQQEDSAVYLCASRDRQGNYEQYFGPGTRLTVT.

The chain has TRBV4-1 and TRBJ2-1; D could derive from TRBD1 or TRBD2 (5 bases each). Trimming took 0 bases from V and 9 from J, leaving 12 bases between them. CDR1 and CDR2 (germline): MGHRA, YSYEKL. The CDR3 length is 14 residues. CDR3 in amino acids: CASSQDLGDVEQFF. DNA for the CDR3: TGCGCCAGCAGCCAAGATCTTGGGGACGTTGAGCAGTTCTTC.